This is a list of T cell receptor beta chains from one sample in a study of T cell repertoires in cytomegalovirus infection. What these receptors recognize is not known. TCRdb independently ran MiXCR on the reads; one entry per CDR3 protein. The table has about 920,000 distinct CDR3 sequences, 30% to 40% seen once. Sequenced material: cultured CD8+ T cells from PBMCs, taken from culture after CMV antigen stimulation. The receptors come from a human donor in good health (CMV status not recorded). Some clones in this sample may be carry-over from other donors' samples. CDR3s include the opening cysteine and the closing phenylalanine or tryptophan. The order of the fields is CDR3 DNA, CDR3 protein, clone size, D gene, J gene, V gene, CDR3 length. D genes are given only for firm matches. Some rows have no size entry. The others give once, few or many, or a class for an expanded clone.

CDR3nt: TGTGCCAGCAGTTATCCCCAGGCGGGGAACACTGAAGCTTTCTTT; CDR3aa: CASSYPQAGNTEAFF; abundance: few; d_gene: NA; j_gene: TRBJ1-1; v_gene: TRBV6-2/TRBV6-3; len: 15
CDR3nt: TGTGCCAGCAGCCTGCCATTCGGGTCGGGCGAGCAGTACTTC; CDR3aa: CASSLPFGSGEQYF; abundance: NA; d_gene: NA; j_gene: TRBJ2-7; v_gene: TRBV14; len: 14
CDR3nt: TGTGCCAGCAACCCGTCCAGCGGACACTACGAGCAGTACTTC; CDR3aa: CASNPSSGHYEQYF; abundance: once; d_gene: NA; j_gene: TRBJ2-7; v_gene: TRBV2; len: 14
CDR3nt: TGTGCCAGTAGTCTCGCAGGGAATCGGGATCGCTATTCACCCCTCCACTTT; CDR3aa: CASSLAGNRDRYSPLHF; abundance: NA; d_gene: NA; j_gene: TRBJ1-6; v_gene: TRBV19; len: 17
CDR3nt: TGTGCCAGCAGCTCTTGGCGGGGGGTACCCACCGGGGAGCTGTTTTTT; CDR3aa: CASSSWRGVPTGELFF; abundance: many; d_gene: TRBD2; j_gene: TRBJ2-2; v_gene: TRBV7-6; len: 16
CDR3nt: TGTGCCAGCAACCAAGATATAAGTGGTGTGGGGAACACTGAAGCTTTCTTT; CDR3aa: CASNQDISGVGNTEAFF; abundance: NA; d_gene: NA; j_gene: TRBJ1-1; v_gene: TRBV4-2; len: 17
CDR3nt: TGTGCCAGCAGTTTTAGGGGGGGCTCGTCCTACGAGCAGTACTTC; CDR3aa: CASSFRGGSSYEQYF; abundance: NA; d_gene: NA; j_gene: TRBJ2-7; v_gene: TRBV27; len: 15
CDR3nt: TGTGCCAGCACCCCTGGCGGGGGGCCGGCTAACTATGGCTACACCTTC; CDR3aa: CASTPGGGPANYGYTF; abundance: NA; d_gene: NA; j_gene: TRBJ1-2; v_gene: TRBV5-4; len: 16
CDR3nt: TGTGCCAGCAAGGGGGCTTATAATTCACCCCTCCACTTT; CDR3aa: CASKGAYNSPLHF; abundance: NA; d_gene: TRBD1; j_gene: TRBJ1-6; v_gene: TRBV27; len: 13
CDR3nt: TGTGCCAGCAGCTCGAAGCCCCACATCTACGAGCAGTACTTC; CDR3aa: CASSSKPHIYEQYF; abundance: NA; d_gene: NA; j_gene: TRBJ2-7; v_gene: TRBV7-9; len: 14
CDR3nt: TGTGCCAGCACCTCTAGGCCCCGGGAGCAGTTCTTC; CDR3aa: CASTSRPREQFF; abundance: NA; d_gene: NA; j_gene: TRBJ2-1; v_gene: TRBV6-2/TRBV6-3; len: 12
CDR3nt: TGTGCCAGCAGCCCCGCTAGCGGGGCCGCCTACGAGCAGTACTTC; CDR3aa: CASSPASGAAYEQYF; abundance: NA; d_gene: TRBD2; j_gene: TRBJ2-7; v_gene: TRBV7-9; len: 15
CDR3nt: TGTGCCAGCAGCTCTATTCCGAACACCATATATTTT; CDR3aa: CASSSIPNTIYF; abundance: few; d_gene: NA; j_gene: TRBJ1-3; v_gene: TRBV7-6; len: 12
CDR3nt: TGTGCCAGCAGTTACCCCCCAGGGAACACTGAAGCTTTCTTT; CDR3aa: CASSYPPGNTEAFF; abundance: few; d_gene: NA; j_gene: TRBJ1-1; v_gene: TRBV6-2/TRBV6-3; len: 14
CDR3nt: TGCAGTGCTAGAGATCGGGGCAGGGGGGTCCCCAAAAACATTCAGTACTTC; CDR3aa: CSARDRGRGVPKNIQYF; abundance: few; d_gene: NA; j_gene: TRBJ2-4; v_gene: TRBV20-1; len: 17
CDR3nt: TGTGCCAGCAGCTCGGACAGCTGGAATTCACCCCTCCACTTT; CDR3aa: CASSSDSWNSPLHF; abundance: few; d_gene: NA; j_gene: TRBJ1-6; v_gene: TRBV13; len: 14
CDR3nt: TGCGCCAGCAGAAGAGGCAGGGGGGACACCGGGGATCTGTTTTTT; CDR3aa: CASRRGRGDTGDLFF; abundance: NA; d_gene: NA; j_gene: TRBJ2-2; v_gene: TRBV4-3; len: 15
CDR3nt: TGTGCCAGCAGTTACTCAACCCGGTTCCCCTACAATGAGCAGTTCTTC; CDR3aa: CASSYSTRFPYNEQFF; abundance: NA; d_gene: NA; j_gene: TRBJ2-1; v_gene: TRBV7-6; len: 16
CDR3nt: TGTGCCAGCAGTGACAGGGGGCTCTTCGGGGAGCTGTTTTTT; CDR3aa: CASSDRGLFGELFF; abundance: NA; d_gene: TRBD1; j_gene: TRBJ2-2; v_gene: TRBV27; len: 14
CDR3nt: TGTGCCAGCAGCCAAGAAGCTGGAGGACAGCTTAACTATGGCTACACCTTC; CDR3aa: CASSQEAGGQLNYGYTF; abundance: many; d_gene: NA; j_gene: TRBJ1-2; v_gene: TRBV4-2; len: 17
CDR3nt: TGTGTCAGTATTAGCAGCTATGGCTACACCTTC; CDR3aa: CVSISSYGYTF; abundance: NA; d_gene: NA; j_gene: TRBJ1-2; v_gene: TRBV19; len: 11
CDR3nt: TGCGCCGCTGGGGCAGGCTGGAACACTGAAGCTTTCTTT; CDR3aa: CAAGAGWNTEAFF; abundance: NA; d_gene: NA; j_gene: TRBJ1-1; v_gene: TRBV10-2; len: 13
CDR3nt: TGTGCCAGCAGTTTATCTCCAGCCAAAAACATTCAGTACTTC; CDR3aa: CASSLSPAKNIQYF; abundance: few; d_gene: NA; j_gene: TRBJ2-4; v_gene: TRBV27; len: 14
CDR3nt: TGTGCCAGCAGCTCAACTAGCGGGGGGGCCTTCTATGAGCAGTTCTTC; CDR3aa: CASSSTSGGAFYEQFF; abundance: NA; d_gene: TRBD2; j_gene: TRBJ2-1; v_gene: TRBV7-2; len: 16
CDR3nt: TGTGCCAGCAGTACCGACAGTATGTACACCATGGCTTTCTTT; CDR3aa: CASSTDSMYTMAFF; abundance: many; d_gene: NA; j_gene: TRBJ1-1; v_gene: TRBV27; len: 14
CDR3nt: TGTGCCACCAGCACCCAGGGGATTCAACTGTTTTTT; CDR3aa: CATSTQGIQLFF; abundance: few; d_gene: NA; j_gene: TRBJ1-4; v_gene: TRBV15; len: 12
CDR3nt: TGTGCCAGCGGGGACTCTAGCCCACAAGATACGCAGTATTTT; CDR3aa: CASGDSSPQDTQYF; abundance: NA; d_gene: NA; j_gene: TRBJ2-3; v_gene: TRBV6-8; len: 14
CDR3nt: TGTGCCAACAGTCTGCTACCTGGAAGTGAGCAGTTCTTC; CDR3aa: CANSLLPGSEQFF; abundance: NA; d_gene: NA; j_gene: TRBJ2-1; v_gene: TRBV25-1; len: 13
CDR3nt: TGTGCCAGCAGCTTACGTAGGGGGGCTGACACAGATACGCAGTATTTT; CDR3aa: CASSLRRGADTDTQYF; abundance: few; d_gene: NA; j_gene: TRBJ2-3; v_gene: TRBV7-2; len: 16
CDR3nt: TGCAGCGTTGAGAGGGCGGGGGGAGGGAATGAGCAGTTCTTC; CDR3aa: CSVERAGGGNEQFF; abundance: NA; d_gene: TRBD2; j_gene: TRBJ2-1; v_gene: TRBV29-1; len: 14
CDR3nt: TGTGCCAGCAGTTTTGGGCAGGCGTTTAGCAATCAGCCCCAGCATTTT; CDR3aa: CASSFGQAFSNQPQHF; abundance: NA; d_gene: NA; j_gene: TRBJ1-5; v_gene: TRBV28; len: 16
CDR3nt: TGTGCCAGCAATCGGGCAGGGCTCACAGATACGCAGTATTTT; CDR3aa: CASNRAGLTDTQYF; abundance: NA; d_gene: NA; j_gene: TRBJ2-3; v_gene: TRBV27; len: 14
CDR3nt: TGTGCCAGCAGAGCCTTCTGGACTAGCGGGGGGCTCCAAGAGACCCAGTACTTC; CDR3aa: CASRAFWTSGGLQETQYF; abundance: NA; d_gene: TRBD2; j_gene: TRBJ2-5; v_gene: TRBV6-2/TRBV6-3; len: 18
CDR3nt: TGTGCCATCCCGGACATTCCGAACTATGGCTACACCTTC; CDR3aa: CAIPDIPNYGYTF; abundance: few; d_gene: NA; j_gene: TRBJ1-2; v_gene: TRBV10-3; len: 13
CDR3nt: TGTGCCAGCAGTTCGGTCCGCTACCTGGCTGAAGCTTTCTTT; CDR3aa: CASSSVRYLAEAFF; abundance: NA; d_gene: NA; j_gene: TRBJ1-1; v_gene: TRBV12-3/TRBV12-4; len: 14
CDR3nt: TGTGCCAGCAGTTACGCGGGGGGGCCCGAGCAGTACTTC; CDR3aa: CASSYAGGPEQYF; abundance: NA; d_gene: TRBD2; j_gene: TRBJ2-7; v_gene: TRBV6-8; len: 13
CDR3nt: TGTGCCAGCACCTCAGGGGGCTGGGATGAAAAACTGTTTTTT; CDR3aa: CASTSGGWDEKLFF; abundance: NA; d_gene: TRBD1; j_gene: TRBJ1-4; v_gene: TRBV27; len: 14
CDR3nt: TGTGCCAGCAGTGAACAGACAGGGGATGGAGAAAAACTGTTTTTT; CDR3aa: CASSEQTGDGEKLFF; abundance: few; d_gene: TRBD1; j_gene: TRBJ1-4; v_gene: TRBV6-1; len: 15
CDR3nt: TGTGCCAGCAACCGTGGGACTTCTTACTACGAGCAGTACTTC; CDR3aa: CASNRGTSYYEQYF; abundance: NA; d_gene: NA; j_gene: TRBJ2-7; v_gene: TRBV5-6; len: 14
CDR3nt: TGTGCCAGCAGGGTAGCGGGGGCCATCCAAGAGACCCAGTACTTC; CDR3aa: CASRVAGAIQETQYF; abundance: few; d_gene: TRBD2; j_gene: TRBJ2-5; v_gene: TRBV25-1; len: 15
CDR3nt: TGTGCCAGCAGCGCTTACCAGGGAATTGGCACTGAAGCTTTCTTT; CDR3aa: CASSAYQGIGTEAFF; abundance: few; d_gene: NA; j_gene: TRBJ1-1; v_gene: TRBV5-5; len: 15
CDR3nt: TGTGCCAGCAGTATGGGACAGGGTACCTACAATGAGCAGTTCTTC; CDR3aa: CASSMGQGTYNEQFF; abundance: NA; d_gene: TRBD1; j_gene: TRBJ2-1; v_gene: TRBV6-1; len: 15
CDR3nt: TGTGCCAGCAGTTTATACGGGGGCCCCTACTATGGCTACACCTTC; CDR3aa: CASSLYGGPYYGYTF; abundance: few; d_gene: NA; j_gene: TRBJ1-2; v_gene: TRBV27; len: 15
CDR3nt: TGTGCCAGCACCGACGTAACCTACAATGAGCAGTTCTTC; CDR3aa: CASTDVTYNEQFF; abundance: NA; d_gene: NA; j_gene: TRBJ2-1; v_gene: TRBV27; len: 13
CDR3nt: TGTGCCAGCAGTTTCGCATTAAACGGTGGTGAGCAGTTCTTC; CDR3aa: CASSFALNGGEQFF; abundance: NA; d_gene: NA; j_gene: TRBJ2-1; v_gene: TRBV28; len: 14
CDR3nt: TGTGCCAGCAGCTTAGGGCAGGGGCCGCAAGAGGCTTTCTTT; CDR3aa: CASSLGQGPQEAFF; abundance: many; d_gene: NA; j_gene: TRBJ1-1; v_gene: TRBV7-6; len: 14
CDR3nt: TGTGCCAGCAGCTACTCGAACAGGGGAGGCTACACCTTC; CDR3aa: CASSYSNRGGYTF; abundance: NA; d_gene: TRBD1; j_gene: TRBJ1-2; v_gene: TRBV6-5; len: 13
CDR3nt: TGCAGTGCTAGAGATGAGGGGATAGGGTATAATTCACCCCTCCACTTT; CDR3aa: CSARDEGIGYNSPLHF; abundance: NA; d_gene: NA; j_gene: TRBJ1-6; v_gene: TRBV20-1; len: 16
CDR3nt: TGTGCCAGCAGGCCAAACCCAGCGGCGATTTCCAATGAGCAGTTCTTC; CDR3aa: CASRPNPAAISNEQFF; abundance: NA; d_gene: NA; j_gene: TRBJ2-1; v_gene: TRBV6-5; len: 16
CDR3nt: TGTGCCAGCAGCTTAGGGCGGGGGGCCGGGGGCACAGATACGCAGTATTTT; CDR3aa: CASSLGRGAGGTDTQYF; abundance: few; d_gene: TRBD2; j_gene: TRBJ2-3; v_gene: TRBV7-2; len: 17
CDR3nt: TGTGCCAGCAACCGACAGGCCTTGAACACTGAAGCTTTCTTT; CDR3aa: CASNRQALNTEAFF; abundance: few; d_gene: NA; j_gene: TRBJ1-1; v_gene: TRBV6-2/TRBV6-3; len: 14
CDR3nt: TGTGCCAGCACCGAACCGGGGACCGGGACAGAATCGTTAACCGGAGAGACCCAGTACTTC; CDR3aa: CASTEPGTGTESLTGETQYF; abundance: few; d_gene: TRBD1; j_gene: TRBJ2-5; v_gene: TRBV2; len: 20
CDR3nt: TGTGCCAGCAGCCAAGAGGGAGGCCCCAACAATGAGCAGTTCTTC; CDR3aa: CASSQEGGPNNEQFF; abundance: NA; d_gene: NA; j_gene: TRBJ2-1; v_gene: TRBV3-1; len: 15
CDR3nt: TGTGCCAGTAGTATAGTTGGGGTAGAGACTGAAGCTTTCTTT; CDR3aa: CASSIVGVETEAFF; abundance: few; d_gene: NA; j_gene: TRBJ1-1; v_gene: TRBV19; len: 14
CDR3nt: TGTGCCATCAGTGAGTCAGGGACTAGCTACGAGCAGTACTTC; CDR3aa: CAISESGTSYEQYF; abundance: NA; d_gene: TRBD2; j_gene: TRBJ2-7; v_gene: TRBV10-3; len: 14
CDR3nt: TGTGCCAGCAGTGCTTCTTTGGGGAGCACAGATACGCAGTATTTT; CDR3aa: CASSASLGSTDTQYF; abundance: NA; d_gene: NA; j_gene: TRBJ2-3; v_gene: TRBV6-2/TRBV6-3; len: 15
CDR3nt: TGTGCCAGCAGTGTAGGGACAGAAACGAAAGAAAAACTGTTTTTT; CDR3aa: CASSVGTETKEKLFF; abundance: few; d_gene: TRBD1; j_gene: TRBJ1-4; v_gene: TRBV27; len: 15
CDR3nt: TGTGCCAGCAGTCAGTCAGATTTCTATGGCTACACCTTC; CDR3aa: CASSQSDFYGYTF; abundance: NA; d_gene: NA; j_gene: TRBJ1-2; v_gene: TRBV6-5; len: 13
CDR3nt: TGTGCCAGCAGCTTAGGAGTGGGGATGGTCAAAAACATTCAGTACTTC; CDR3aa: CASSLGVGMVKNIQYF; abundance: NA; d_gene: NA; j_gene: TRBJ2-4; v_gene: TRBV11-2; len: 16